The rows below give T cell receptor beta chains drawn from one sample of a study of cytomegalovirus exposure and HLA in healthy donors. The repertoire was sequenced with immunoSEQ multiplex PCR; TCRdb's copy has only in-frame clones and lacks some. The sample table includes 68,000 or so clones. Source material: PBMCs. These receptors were obtained from a boy younger than 18 in good health and CMV-seronegative. Each CDR3 is given with its conserved first and last residue. D genes are given only for firm matches.

V	D	J	CDR3	DNA
TRBV7-8	.	TRBJ1-1	CASSLTTVSRGTEAFF	TGTGCCAGCAGCTTAACCACTGTTTCTCGTGGCACTGAAGCTTTCTTT
TRBV6-5	.	TRBJ2-7	CASSYSTTSYEQYF	TGTGCCAGCAGTTACTCGACAACTTCCTACGAGCAGTACTTC
TRBV30	.	TRBJ1-3	CARTAGNSGNTIYF	TGTGCCAGGACGGCAGGGAACTCTGGAAACACCATATATTTT
TRBV27	.	TRBJ2-1	CASSLGRLVGEQFF	TGTGCCAGCAGTTTAGGCAGGTTGGTTGGTGAGCAGTTCTTC
TRBV7-2	TRBD2	TRBJ2-5	CASSGSGGETQYF	TGTGCCAGCAGCGGTAGCGGGGGAGAGACCCAGTACTTC
TRBV18	.	TRBJ2-1	CASSRPGGNEQFF	TGTGCCAGCTCTCGCCCAGGGGGGAATGAGCAGTTCTTC
TRBV19	.	TRBJ2-7	CASSIVGNYEQYF	TGTGCCAGTAGTATAGTTGGCAACTACGAGCAGTACTTC
TRBV27	.	TRBJ2-3	CASSFRDTDTDTQYF	TGTGCCAGCAGTTTCCGGGACACCGACACAGATACGCAGTATTTT
TRBV7-2	TRBD1	TRBJ1-1	CASSLGTGGNTEAFF	TGTGCCAGCAGCTTGGGGACAGGGGGAAACACTGAAGCTTTCTTT
TRBV19	.	TRBJ1-3	CASSSQGAGNTIYF	TGTGCCAGTAGTTCCCAGGGTGCTGGAAACACCATATATTTT
TRBV14	.	TRBJ2-5	CASSQFLQETQYF	TGTGCCAGCAGCCAGTTCCTCCAAGAGACCCAGTACTTC
TRBV12-5	.	TRBJ2-1	CASSLYNEQFF	TGTGCTAGTTCACTTTACAATGAGCAGTTCTTC
TRBV6-1	.	TRBJ2-7	CASSEIRAPYEQYF	TGTGCCAGCAGTGAAATCAGGGCCCCTTACGAGCAGTACTTC
TRBV29-1	.	TRBJ2-1	CSVEDRASDNEQFF	TGCAGCGTTGAAGACAGGGCGTCCGACAATGAGCAGTTCTTC
TRBV19	.	TRBJ2-1	CASSIGRRAGSYNEQFF	TGTGCCAGTAGTATAGGAAGGAGGGCAGGGTCCTACAATGAGCAGTTCTTC
TRBV11-3	TRBD2	TRBJ2-7	CASSMGLAEPYEQYF	TGTGCCAGCAGCATGGGACTAGCGGAGCCCTACGAGCAGTACTTC
TRBV30	.	TRBJ2-3	CAWNPVHGGDTQYF	TGTGCCTGGAATCCAGTCCACGGGGGAGATACGCAGTATTTT
TRBV18	.	TRBJ2-3	CASSRARSTDTQYF	TGTGCCAGCTCACGCGCGAGGAGTACAGATACGCAGTATTTT
TRBV4-2	TRBD2	TRBJ2-5	CASSRSGTSGGEGETQYF	TGTGCCAGCAGCCGGTCCGGGACTAGCGGGGGGGAGGGTGAGACCCAGTACTTC
TRBV5-6	.	TRBJ1-6	CASSAGLSSYNSPLHF	TGTGCCAGCAGCGCGGGCCTTAGCTCCTATAATTCACCCCTCCACTTT
TRBV6-5	TRBD1	TRBJ2-7	CATKIGTGPYEQYF	TGTGCCACCAAAATAGGGACAGGGCCCTACGAGCAGTACTTC
TRBV10-3	.	TRBJ1-3	CAISEARTGNTIYF	TGTGCCATCAGTGAGGCGAGAACTGGAAACACCATATATTTT
TRBV30	.	TRBJ2-7	CAWAEGQAYEQYF	TGTGCCTGGGCGGAGGGCCAAGCCTACGAGCAGTACTTC
TRBV5-1	TRBD2	TRBJ2-5	CASILGTSVGQETQYF	TGCGCCAGCATTCTCGGGACTAGCGTCGGCCAAGAGACCCAGTACTTC
TRBV6-1	.	TRBJ2-1	CASSVVVDNEQFF	TGTGCCAGCTCAGTGGTCGTGGACAATGAGCAGTTCTTC
TRBV5-4	.	TRBJ2-5	CASSLGTDQETQYF	TGTGCCAGCAGCTTGGGGACAGACCAAGAGACCCAGTACTTC
TRBV7-9	.	TRBJ2-1	CASSLSGNEQFF	TGTGCCAGCAGCTTATCGGGGAATGAGCAGTTCTTC
TRBV19	.	TRBJ2-1	CASSIPPGGHKYNEQFF	TGTGCCAGTAGTATCCCCCCGGGGGGACATAAATACAATGAGCAGTTCTTC
TRBV14	.	TRBJ2-2	CASSQDVGRTGELFF	TGTGCCAGCAGCCAAGATGTGGGCAGGACCGGGGAGCTGTTTTTT
TRBV6-1	.	TRBJ2-7	CASSSSGVASEQYF	TGTGCCAGCAGTTCTAGTGGGGTAGCGAGCGAGCAGTACTTC
TRBV27	.	TRBJ1-3	CASSLDNDSGNTIYF	TGTGCCAGCAGTTTAGACAACGACTCTGGAAACACCATATATTTT
TRBV2	.	TRBJ2-1	CASLEVEQFF	TGTGCCAGCCTTGAGGTTGAGCAGTTCTTC
TRBV7-8	TRBD2	TRBJ2-5	CASSSSLGEGETQYF	TGTGCCAGCAGCTCCTCTCTGGGGGAGGGAGAGACCCAGTACTTC
TRBV19	TRBD1	TRBJ1-6	CASSLNSGTGDSPLHF	TGTGCCAGTAGTCTCAACTCCGGGACAGGGGATTCACCCCTCCACTTT
TRBV9	.	TRBJ2-7	CASSVDVGLSYEQYF	TGTGCCAGCAGCGTAGATGTGGGGCTCTCCTACGAGCAGTACTTC
TRBV5-4	TRBD1	TRBJ1-2	CASGIQGVRDGYTF	TGTGCCAGCGGCATACAGGGGGTACGCGATGGCTACACCTTC
TRBV7-8	TRBD1	TRBJ1-1	CASSSQGINTEAFF	TGTGCCAGCAGCTCACAGGGGATAAACACTGAAGCTTTCTTT
TRBV5-1	.	TRBJ1-1	CASSLDTMNTEAFF	TGCGCCAGCAGCTTGGACACTATGAACACTGAAGCTTTCTTT
TRBV9	TRBD1	TRBJ1-5	CASSAGGGEGNQPQHF	TGTGCCAGCAGCGCAGGGGGCGGAGAGGGCAATCAGCCCCAGCATTTT
TRBV7-8	.	TRBJ2-1	CASSLTRGVNNEQFF	TGTGCCAGCAGCTTAACCAGGGGGGTTAACAATGAGCAGTTCTTC
TRBV18	TRBD1	TRBJ2-7	CASSPGTGYEQYF	TGTGCCAGCTCACCGGGGACAGGCTACGAGCAGTACTTC
TRBV25-1	TRBD1	TRBJ2-6	CASSPTGAGANVLTF	TGTGCCAGCAGCCCGACAGGGGCTGGGGCCAACGTCCTGACTTTC
TRBV30	TRBD2	TRBJ2-5	CAWSSQGAGGTQYF	TGTGCCTGGAGTTCGCAAGGGGCGGGGGGGACCCAGTACTTC
TRBV5-5	.	TRBJ1-5	CASSEHGEGQPQHF	TGTGCCAGCAGCGAGCACGGGGAGGGTCAGCCCCAGCATTTT
TRBV11-2	TRBD2	TRBJ2-7	CASSLAGEAYEQYF	TGTGCCAGCAGCTTGGCGGGAGAGGCCTACGAGCAGTACTTC
TRBV18	TRBD1	TRBJ2-1	CASSSLGTGGRNEQFF	TGTGCCAGCTCGTCCTTAGGGACAGGGGGTCGAAATGAGCAGTTCTTC
TRBV9	TRBD1	TRBJ2-3	CASSVLGGTSTDTQYF	TGTGCCAGCAGCGTATTAGGGGGCACATCCACAGATACGCAGTATTTT